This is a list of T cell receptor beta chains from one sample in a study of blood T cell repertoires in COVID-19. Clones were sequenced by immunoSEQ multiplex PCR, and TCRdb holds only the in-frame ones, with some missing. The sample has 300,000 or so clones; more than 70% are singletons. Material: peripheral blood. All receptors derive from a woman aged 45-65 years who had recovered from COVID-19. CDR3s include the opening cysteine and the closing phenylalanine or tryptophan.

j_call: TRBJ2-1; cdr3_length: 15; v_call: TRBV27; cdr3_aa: CASNPAGGSYNEQFF
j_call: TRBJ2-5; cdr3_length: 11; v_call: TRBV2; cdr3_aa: CASSADMTQYF
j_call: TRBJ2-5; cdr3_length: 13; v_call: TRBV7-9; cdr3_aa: CASSLAGRETQYF
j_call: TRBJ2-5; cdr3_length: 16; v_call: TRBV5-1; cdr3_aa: CASSTGTSGGGETQYF
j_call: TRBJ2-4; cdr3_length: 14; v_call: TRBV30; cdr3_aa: CAWSTGGLKNIQYF
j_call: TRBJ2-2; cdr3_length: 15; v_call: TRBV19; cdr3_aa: CASSIARGSTGELFF
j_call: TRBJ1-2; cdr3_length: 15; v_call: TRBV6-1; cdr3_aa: CASRVDYRGLQGYTF
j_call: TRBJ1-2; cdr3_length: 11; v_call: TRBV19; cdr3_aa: CARTGGCGYTF
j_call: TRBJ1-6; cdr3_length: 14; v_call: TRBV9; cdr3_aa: CASSVAGLGSPLHF
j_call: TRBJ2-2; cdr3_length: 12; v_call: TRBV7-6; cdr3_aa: CASSSDYRELFF
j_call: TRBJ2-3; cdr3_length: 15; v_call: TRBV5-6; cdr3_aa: CASSEEDRGTDTQYF
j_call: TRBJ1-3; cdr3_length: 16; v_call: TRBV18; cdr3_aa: CASSADRAISGNTIYF
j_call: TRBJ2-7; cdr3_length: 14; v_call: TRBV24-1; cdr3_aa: CATSETGGAGEQYF
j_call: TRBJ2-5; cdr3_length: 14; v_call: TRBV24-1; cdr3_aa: CATSDSGYQETQYF
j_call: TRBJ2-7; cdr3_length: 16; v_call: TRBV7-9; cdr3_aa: CASSLVFVGQTYEQYF
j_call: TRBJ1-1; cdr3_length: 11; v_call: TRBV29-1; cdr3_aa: CSVEVNREAFF
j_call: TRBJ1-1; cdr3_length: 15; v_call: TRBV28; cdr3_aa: CACSKVGHRYTEAFF
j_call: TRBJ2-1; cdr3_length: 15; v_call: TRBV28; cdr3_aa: CASRTGTSGYNEQFF
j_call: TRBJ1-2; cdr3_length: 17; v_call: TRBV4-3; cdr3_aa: CASSQGYAILANYGYTF
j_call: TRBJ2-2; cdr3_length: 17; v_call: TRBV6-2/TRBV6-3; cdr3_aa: CASSYFGQAALTGELFF
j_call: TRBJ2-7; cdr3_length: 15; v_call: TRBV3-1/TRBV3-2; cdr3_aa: CASSQDSGSFYGQYF
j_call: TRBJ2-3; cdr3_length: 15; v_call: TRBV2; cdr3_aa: CASSPGLAASDTQYF
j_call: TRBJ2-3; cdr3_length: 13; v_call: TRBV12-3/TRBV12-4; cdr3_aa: CASSFGGLDTQYF
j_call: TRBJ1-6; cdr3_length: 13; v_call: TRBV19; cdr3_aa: CASSEDAGVPLHF
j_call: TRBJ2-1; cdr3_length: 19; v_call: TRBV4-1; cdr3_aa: CASSSLSGRSLSSYNEQFF
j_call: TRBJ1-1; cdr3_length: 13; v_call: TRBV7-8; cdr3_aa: CASSLGQGKEAFF
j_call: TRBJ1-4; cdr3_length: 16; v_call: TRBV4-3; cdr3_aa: CASSQGQALNNEKLFF
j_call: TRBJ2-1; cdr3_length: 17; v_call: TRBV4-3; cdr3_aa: CASSQVWAGGPTNEQFF
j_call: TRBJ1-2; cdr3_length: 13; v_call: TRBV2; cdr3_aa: CASSEDRGYGYTF
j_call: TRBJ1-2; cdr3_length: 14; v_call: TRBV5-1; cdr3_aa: CASSPGQSNYGYTF
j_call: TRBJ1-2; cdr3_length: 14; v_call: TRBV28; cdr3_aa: CASSLSSGFGGYTF
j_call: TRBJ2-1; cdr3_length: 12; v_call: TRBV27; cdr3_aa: CASSRGNNEQFF
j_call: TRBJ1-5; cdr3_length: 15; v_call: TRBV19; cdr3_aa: CASSVPRFGSQPQHF
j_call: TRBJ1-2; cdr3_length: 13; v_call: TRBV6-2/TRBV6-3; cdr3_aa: CASSYRPSYGYTF
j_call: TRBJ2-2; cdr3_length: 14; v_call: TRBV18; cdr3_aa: CASSPLRGTGELFF